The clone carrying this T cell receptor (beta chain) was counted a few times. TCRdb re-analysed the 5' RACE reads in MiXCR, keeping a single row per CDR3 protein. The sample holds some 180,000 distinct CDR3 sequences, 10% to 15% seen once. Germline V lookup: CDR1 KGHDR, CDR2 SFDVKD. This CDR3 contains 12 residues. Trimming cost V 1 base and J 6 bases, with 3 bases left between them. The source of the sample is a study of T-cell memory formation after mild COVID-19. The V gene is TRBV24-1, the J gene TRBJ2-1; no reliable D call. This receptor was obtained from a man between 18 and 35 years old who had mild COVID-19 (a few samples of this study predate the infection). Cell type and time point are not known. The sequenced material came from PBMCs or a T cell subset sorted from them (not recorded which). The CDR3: CATSDFGNEQFF. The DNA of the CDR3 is TGTGCCACCAGTGATTTCGGCAATGAGCAGTTCTTC.